These 31 T cell receptor beta chains originate from one sample sequenced in a study of cytomegalovirus exposure and HLA in healthy donors. Use of 60 Vbeta and 13 Jbeta primers characterized the PCR. TCRdb's table, derived via immunoSEQ multiplex PCR, lists solely in-frame clones and lacks some. The sample has 200,000 to 250,000 clones; around 75% are singletons. Sequencing input: PBMCs. The receptors were gathered from a woman under 40 in good health and CMV-seronegative.

The genes are TRBV2 and TRBJ2-2; TRBD2 matches at 10 bases. Germline-derived CDR1 and CDR2 are SNHLY and FYNNEI. This CDR3 is built from 15 residues. The J segment lost 2 bases and the V segment lost 5 bases, leaving 2 bases of the junction unmatched. The CDR3 nucleotides are TGTGCCAGCAGTTTAGCGGGGGGCAACACCGGGGAGCTGTTTTTT. Amino acids: CASSLAGGNTGELFF.

V gene TRBV6-5 combines with J gene TRBJ2-3, with 8 bases aligning to TRBD1. The V gene end was trimmed by 8 bases and the J gene end by 5 bases; junction bases not matched to a gene: 12. Per the germline V gene, CDR1 is MNHEY and CDR2 is SVGAGI. This CDR3 is 15 amino acids long. For the CDR3, the DNA is TGTGCCAGCGAACTAACGCAGGGGGCTTTAGATACGCAGTATTTT. It translates to CASELTQGALDTQYF.

The gene calls are TRBV2 and TRBJ2-7, with 10 bases identical to TRBD2. The V gene end was trimmed by 4 bases and the J gene end by 5 bases; junction bases not matched to a gene: 8. CDR3 length: 15 amino acids. Germline values: CDR1 SNHLY, CDR2 FYNNEI. CDR3 sequence (DNA): TGTGCCAGCAGTGGTGTAGCGGGAGGCGGGGACGAGCAGTACTTC. As protein: CASSGVAGGGDEQYF.

The V call is TRBV27, the J call TRBJ2-6; D call uncertain. Germline loops: CDR1 MNHEY, CDR2 SMNVEV (reference sequence). V was cut by 5 bases and J by 4 bases, with 18 bases left in between. The CDR3 extends over 17 amino acids. CDR3 nucleotides: TGTGCCAGCAGTCCCAACTCCCCGTCCGAAGGGGCCAACGTCCTGACTTTC. Translation: CASSPNSPSEGANVLTF.

CDR3 coding DNA: TGTGCCAGTAGGACAGGGGGTATGAACACTGAAGCTTTCTTT. Its translation: CASRTGGMNTEAFF. This rearrangement joins TRBV2 to TRBJ1-1, with 10 bases matching TRBD1. Trimming took 9 bases from V and 0 from J; bases not matched to a gene: 4. This CDR3 comprises 14 residues. Germline V CDR1 and CDR2: SNHLY, FYNNEI.

The chain recombines TRBV29-1 with TRBJ1-2; D may be TRBD1 (6 bases). In germline, CDR1 is SQVTM, CDR2 ANQGSEA. CDR3 length equals 12 residues. The ends were cut back, 8 bases at V and 4 bases at J, with 14 bases in the middle. As DNA, the CDR3 is TGCAGCTGGTGGGGGCTGGGCTATGGCTACACCTTC. This encodes CSWWGLGYGYTF.

The sample holds a few counts of this clone. The chain joins TRBV11-2 to TRBJ2-1; D is perhaps TRBD2 (5 bases). The CDR3 loop spans 12 amino acids. Deletions cut 3 bases from V and 9 bases from J, with 9 bases between. Germline loops: CDR1 SGHAT, CDR2 FQNNGV. This chain's CDR3 is CASSFMGSEQFF. For the CDR3, the DNA is TGTGCCAGCAGCTTTATGGGGAGTGAGCAGTTCTTC. The full variable domain, in which reference TRBV11-2 and TRBJ2-1 provide the parts outside the CDR3, is EAGVAQSPRYKIIEKRQSVAFWCNPISGHATLYWYQQILGQGPKLLIQFQNNGVVDDSQLPKDRFSAERLKGVDSTLKIQPAKLEDSAVYLCASSFMGSEQFFGPGTRLTVL.

The chain combines TRBV30 with TRBJ2-7, with a possible D match to TRBD2 (6 bases). The CDR3 runs to 12 residues. The V and J ends lost 7 bases and 0 bases respectively, with 10 bases between them. CDR1 and CDR2 from the germline V gene are GTSNPN and SVGIG (reference sequence). As DNA, the CDR3 is TGTGCCTACTTGACTAGCTCCTACGAGCAGTACTTC. Amino acids: CAYLTSSYEQYF. The variable domain in full, with the rest retrieved from reference TRBV30 and TRBJ2-7, is SQTIHQWPATLVQPVGSPLSLECTVEGTSNPNLYWYRQAAGRGLQLLFYSVGIGQISSEVPQNLSASRPQDRQFILSSKKLLLSDSGFYLCAYLTSSYEQYFGPGTRLTVT.

The J gene is TRBJ2-1, the V gene TRBV11-2; tentative D call: TRBD2 (5 bases). The CDR3 runs 17 residues. The germline V gene has CDR1 SGHAT and CDR2 FQNNGV. With 5 bases removed from V and 0 bases from J, the gap between germline ends came to 17 bases. CDR3 protein: CASSLGLSGSSYNEQFF. In nucleotides, the CDR3 is TGTGCCAGCAGCCTAGGGCTAAGCGGTAGCTCCTACAATGAGCAGTTCTTC.

Notes on this clone: A read error may produce the germline difference seen at one junction end. This sequence joins TRBV11-3 and TRBJ2-5, with D hard to call. Germline CDR1 and CDR2: SGHNT and YENEEA. This CDR3 has 12 residues. In nucleotides, the CDR3 is TGTGCCAGCAGCTTAGGGCAAGAGGCCCAGTACTTC. Its protein product is CASSLGQEAQYF.

The chain employs TRBV21-1 and TRBJ1-5; the DNA was not compared with TRBD1, the D call given in the table. TRBV21-1 is a known pseudogene. The CDR3 is 15 amino acids. CDR3 sequence (DNA): TGTGCCAGCAGCAAAGGCCCAGGGGAAAATCAGCCCCAGCATTTT. It yields the protein CASSKGPGENQPQHF.

Comments on this clone: One junction end disagrees with the germline gene, perhaps due to a read error. The chain is built from TRBV7-8 and TRBJ1-1, with 12 bases matching TRBD1. This CDR3 spans 17 amino acids. The germline V gene encodes CDR1 SGHVS and CDR2 FQNEAQ. The CDR3 protein is CVSSPRDRGQENTEAFF. For the CDR3, the DNA is TGTGTCAGCAGCCCCCGGGACAGGGGGCAGGAGAACACTGAAGCTTTCTTT.

J is TRBJ2-1 and V is TRBV15; D is perhaps TRBD2 (6 bases). Trimming cost V 1 base and J 2 bases, with 9 bases left between them. This CDR3 comprises 15 residues. Germline CDR1 LNHNV, CDR2 YYDKDF (reference sequence). In nucleotides, the CDR3 is TGTGCCACCAGCAGAGGGGACTCAGCCTACAATGAGCAGTTCTTC. Encoded protein: CATSRGDSAYNEQFF.

Only a few counts were recorded for this clone. This sequence joins TRBV6-6 and TRBJ1-1; no definite D call. V lost 5 bases and J lost 2, with 9 bases in between. CDR3 length equals 13 residues. Germline CDR1 MNHNY, CDR2 SVGAGI (reference sequence). The CDR3 region is CASSVDLNTEAFF. For the CDR3, the DNA is TGTGCCAGCAGTGTAGATTTAAACACTGAAGCTTTCTTT.

The V gene is TRBV30, the J gene TRBJ1-4; tentatively, D is TRBD1 (6 bases). CDR1 is GTSNPN and CDR2 is SVGIG in the germline V gene (reference sequence). This CDR3 region has 14 residues. V was shortened by 2 bases and J by 8 bases, with 15 bases between the two germline ends. CDR3 region: CAWSQGRVREKLFF. The CDR3 DNA follows: TGTGCCTGGAGTCAGGGGAGGGTCCGCGAAAAACTGTTTTTT.

The gene calls are TRBV18 and TRBJ1-2, with D tentatively TRBD1 (5 bases). The germline CDR1 and CDR2 sequences are KGHSH and LQKENI. This CDR3 has 14 residues. The V gene lost 3 bases and the J gene lost 3 bases, with 11 bases spanning the gap. This chain's CDR3 is CASSPQGRDYGYTF. Here the CDR3 DNA reads TGTGCCAGCTCACCTCAGGGTCGGGACTATGGCTACACCTTC.

This clone showed up just a few times. This chain connects TRBV5-1 to TRBJ1-6; D is ambiguous. The CDR3 has 15 residues. Trimming removed 2 bases from V and 6 bases from J, with 12 bases in between. CDR1 is SGHRS, CDR2 YFSETQ, per germline. CDR3 amino acids: CASSLSSRINSPLHF. CDR3 nucleotide sequence: TGCGCCAGCAGCTTATCGTCTAGGATTAATTCACCCCTCCACTTT.

This clone has more than one count but fewer than ten. The chain links TRBV29-1 to TRBJ1-1; D is perhaps TRBD1 (5 bases). V shed 7 bases and J shed 1 base, with 10 bases lying between them. The CDR3 runs 12 residues. Germline-derived CDR1 and CDR2 are SQVTM and ANQGSEA. The CDR3 region is CSGGTGNTEAFF. The CDR3 DNA is TGCAGCGGTGGTACAGGGAACACTGAAGCTTTCTTT.

The J gene is TRBJ1-1, the V gene TRBV5-4; no definite D call. V lost 0 bases and J 2 bases, leaving 5 bases between the germline ends. There are 13 residues in the CDR3. CDR1 SGHNT and CDR2 YYREEE come from the germline V gene (reference sequence). The CDR3 bases are TGTGCCAGCAGCTTGGGTCTAAACACTGAAGCTTTCTTT. Translated, it gives CASSLGLNTEAFF.

This clone was seen more than once but under ten times. The V and J genes are TRBV7-9 and TRBJ2-1, with 7 bases that match TRBD2. Germline values: CDR1 SEHNR, CDR2 FQNEAQ (reference sequence). The ends lost 1 base at V and 5 bases at J; junction bases unmatched: 5. The CDR3 has 15 residues. The CDR3 protein is CASSLVGGSDNEQFF. The CDR3 DNA reads TGTGCCAGCAGCTTAGTCGGCGGGAGCGACAATGAGCAGTTCTTC.

The chain carries TRBV27 and TRBJ2-7; D ambiguous. CDR3 length: 15 residues. The V end was cut by 4 bases, the J end by 6 bases, with 19 bases between. CDR1 is MNHEY, CDR2 SMNVEV, per germline (reference sequence). The CDR3 DNA reads TGTGCCAGCAGTTCCCGAAGCGACTGGTTTGGCGAGCAGTACTTC. The encoded protein is CASSSRSDWFGEQYF.

Only a few counts were recorded for this clone. The chain combines TRBV27 with TRBJ1-4; D uncertain. This CDR3 has 15 amino acids. Between the trimmed V and J ends, which lost 5 bases and 4 bases, there was a span of 14 bases. Germline loops: CDR1 MNHEY, CDR2 SMNVEV (reference sequence). This CDR3 is CASSGSKEFNEKLFF. As DNA, the CDR3 is TGTGCCAGCAGTGGCTCGAAGGAGTTTAATGAAAAACTGTTTTTT.

The chain uses TRBV11-2 and TRBJ2-7; 8 bases line up with TRBD2. Per the germline V gene, CDR1 is SGHAT and CDR2 is FQNNGV. The CDR3 covers 17 residues. The trim removed 3 bases at V and 4 bases at J, leaving 14 bases unmatched. CDR3 in amino acids: CASSFRRSTRGRYEQYF. For the CDR3, the DNA is TGTGCCAGCAGCTTCAGGCGGAGCACTCGCGGGAGGTACGAGCAGTACTTC.

Only a few counts were recorded for this clone. The V and J genes are TRBV15 and TRBJ1-2, with 7 positions matching TRBD1. With V trimmed by 5 bases and J by 4 bases, 10 bases remained unmatched. The CDR3 loop spans 15 amino acids. CDR1 is LNHNV, CDR2 YYDKDF, per germline (reference sequence). The chain's CDR3 is CATSGKRQGTYGYTF. DNA of the CDR3: TGTGCCACCAGCGGGAAAAGACAGGGCACCTATGGCTACACCTTC.

This clone was seen a few times. This chain links TRBV6-5 with TRBJ2-5; tentative D call: TRBD1 (6 bases). Trimming removed 5 bases at V and 5 bases at J, with 15 bases between. The germline V gene encodes CDR1 MNHEY and CDR2 SVGAGI. The CDR3 extends over 14 amino acids. CDR3 sequence (DNA): TGTGCCAGCAGTCCCTCCTACAGGGTTGAGACCCAGTACTTC. It specifies CASSPSYRVETQYF.

CDR3 nucleotide sequence: TGTGCCAGCAGTTATGGCAGGTCTAAGAATGGCTACACCTTC. It specifies CASSYGRSKNGYTF. The rearrangement links TRBV6-6 to TRBJ1-2; D is unclear. The CDR3 loop spans 14 amino acids. The germline V gene encodes CDR1 MNHNY and CDR2 SVGAGI (reference sequence). V lost 3 bases to trimming and J lost 6 bases, with 14 bases between them.

The V and J genes are TRBV5-1 and TRBJ1-2; D call uncertain. CDR1 and CDR2 (germline): SGHRS, YFSETQ. V was trimmed by 4 bases and J by 6 bases, leaving 7 bases between them. The CDR3 totals 11 residues. CDR3 nucleotide sequence: TGCGCCAGCAGCAAGGGAGATGGCTACACCTTC. Translating gives CASSKGDGYTF.

The genes are TRBV29-1 and TRBJ1-1, with D tentatively TRBD1 (5 bases). Per germline, CDR1 SQVTM and CDR2 ANQGSEA. CDR3 size: 11 residues. The V end lost 4 bases, the J end lost 4 bases, and 7 bases lay between the germline ends. This CDR3 is CSVVGGTEAFF. CDR3 coding DNA: TGCAGCGTTGTCGGGGGCACTGAAGCTTTCTTT.

About this clone: The likely explanation is a read error, given a far larger clone one base away. Within the sample, other DNA sequences also encode this same CDR3. The rearrangement joins TRBV30 to TRBJ1-5; TRBD1 matches at 8 bases. Trimming at V came to 2 bases and at J to 6 bases, leaving 12 bases not matched to a gene. The CDR3 has 16 residues. Per germline, CDR1 GTSNPN and CDR2 SVGIG (reference sequence). The CDR3 protein is CAWSLRTGHLPQPQHF. In DNA form, the CDR3 reads TGTGCCTGGAGTTTGCGGACAGGGCACCTTCCTCAGCCCCAGCATTTT.

This clone came up once. The gene calls are TRBV7-2 and TRBJ2-7, with a possible D match to TRBD1 (5 bases). Germline CDR1 reads SGHTA; CDR2 reads FQGNSA. The length of the CDR3 is 14 residues. Between the trimmed V and J ends, which lost 2 bases and 5 bases, there was a span of 13 bases. CDR3 nucleotide sequence: TGTGCCAGCAGCTTAAGTTTAGGGGTTCACGAGCAGTACTTC. This codes for CASSLSLGVHEQYF.

The rearrangement joins TRBV4-2 to TRBJ1-1; tentative D call: TRBD1 (6 bases). The CDR3 covers 14 residues. Germline V gene sequence: CDR1 LGHNA, CDR2 YNFKEQ. V was shortened by 4 bases and J by 0 bases, with 9 bases between the two germline ends. This CDR3 reads CASSPGGLNTEAFF. DNA for the CDR3: TGTGCCAGCAGCCCGGGGGGGCTGAACACTGAAGCTTTCTTT.